The rows below give T cell receptor beta chains drawn from one sample of a study of blood T cell repertoires in COVID-19. Assay used: immunoSEQ multiplex PCR; TCRdb lists only in-frame clones, some missing. The table has approximately 350,000 clones, more than 70% seen once. Specimen: peripheral blood. The origin of the receptors is a woman aged 25 to 39 with COVID-19, enrolled during active disease. The CDR3 runs from the conserved cysteine through the conserved F or W. Each record gives: V gene, D gene, clone size, J gene, CDR3 protein, CDR3 DNA. The D gene is left open where the match is weak. Size is omitted from some rows. Given values are once, few, many or a class for expanded clones.

V: TRBV2; D: NA; size: NA; J: TRBJ1-2; CDR3: CASSEVLRGGNYGYTF; DNA: TGTGCCAGCAGTGAAGTCCTTAGGGGGGGGAACTATGGCTACACCTTC
V: TRBV5-4; D: TRBD1; size: NA; J: TRBJ2-2; CDR3: CASRKTGADGELFF; DNA: TGTGCCAGCAGGAAGACAGGGGCGGACGGGGAGCTGTTTTTT
V: TRBV28; D: NA; size: NA; J: TRBJ2-7; CDR3: CASSLKGDYEQYF; DNA: TGTGCCAGCAGTTTAAAGGGGGATTACGAGCAGTACTTC
V: TRBV4-2; D: TRBD2; size: NA; J: TRBJ2-1; CDR3: CASSPNGLAGRGEQFF; DNA: TGTGCCAGCAGCCCGAACGGACTAGCGGGGAGGGGTGAGCAGTTCTTC
V: TRBV5-8; D: TRBD1; size: NA; J: TRBJ1-2; CDR3: CASSLVQGAGYTF; DNA: TGTGCCAGCAGCTTAGTTCAGGGGGCAGGCTACACCTTC
V: TRBV9; D: NA; size: NA; J: TRBJ2-5; CDR3: CASSVQGSQETQYF; DNA: TGTGCCAGCAGCGTGCAGGGGTCCCAAGAGACCCAGTACTTC
V: TRBV14; D: TRBD2; size: few; J: TRBJ2-5; CDR3: CASSLGLAGAAQYF; DNA: TGTGCCAGCAGCCTAGGACTAGCGGGAGCGGCCCAGTACTTC
V: TRBV4-3; D: TRBD2; size: NA; J: TRBJ2-3; CDR3: CASSQWREGGPDTQYF; DNA: TGCGCCAGCAGCCAATGGCGGGAGGGTGGTCCAGATACGCAGTATTTT
V: TRBV4-3; D: NA; size: once; J: TRBJ2-1; CDR3: CASSQAGPGRPSYNEQFF; DNA: TGCGCCAGCAGCCAAGCGGGGCCCGGGAGACCCTCCTACAATGAGCAGTTCTTC
V: TRBV6-4; D: TRBD2; size: NA; J: TRBJ2-3; CDR3: CATQIPLAGYTDTQYF; DNA: TGTGCCACCCAAATTCCCCTAGCGGGGTACACAGATACGCAGTATTTT
V: TRBV4-3; D: TRBD2; size: NA; J: TRBJ2-1; CDR3: CASSQESLAVYDNEQFF; DNA: TGCGCCAGCAGCCAAGAGTCTCTAGCGGTTTATGACAATGAGCAGTTCTTC
V: TRBV6-2/TRBV6-3; D: NA; size: NA; J: TRBJ1-1; CDR3: CASSSQGLRTEAFF; DNA: TGTGCCAGCAGTTCACAGGGCTTGAGGACTGAAGCTTTCTTT
V: TRBV6-5; D: TRBD1; size: NA; J: TRBJ1-6; CDR3: CASSYGRDRNSPLHF; DNA: TGTGCCAGCAGTTACGGCCGGGACAGGAATTCACCCCTCCACTTT
V: TRBV3-1/TRBV3-2; D: NA; size: NA; J: TRBJ2-3; CDR3: CASSQGGGDTQYF; DNA: TGTGCCAGCAGCCAAGGAGGGGGAGATACGCAGTATTTT
V: TRBV7-9; D: TRBD2; size: NA; J: TRBJ2-4; CDR3: CASSPSLVNGGGKAIQYF; DNA: TGTGCCAGCAGCCCGAGCCTTGTTAACGGGGGAGGGAAAGCCATTCAGTACTTC
V: TRBV6-5; D: NA; size: NA; J: TRBJ1-3; CDR3: CASSQNGNTIYF; DNA: TGTGCCAGCAGCCAGAACGGAAACACCATATATTTT
V: TRBV5-8; D: NA; size: NA; J: TRBJ1-1; CDR3: CASSLSWGYRDTEAFF; DNA: TGTGCCAGCAGCTTGAGTTGGGGGTACAGGGACACTGAAGCTTTCTTT
V: TRBV15; D: TRBD1; size: once; J: TRBJ2-7; CDR3: CATSKDRGPVEQYF; DNA: TGTGCCACCAGCAAAGACAGGGGGCCGGTCGAGCAGTACTTC
V: TRBV9; D: NA; size: NA; J: TRBJ2-3; CDR3: CASSVSGDTQYF; DNA: TGTGCCAGCAGCGTATCAGGGGACACGCAGTATTTT
V: TRBV7-9; D: NA; size: NA; J: TRBJ2-3; CDR3: CASSEQDTQYF; DNA: TGTGCCAGCAGCGAGCAAGATACGCAGTATTTT
V: TRBV29-1; D: TRBD1; size: NA; J: TRBJ2-3; CDR3: CSVEDTPDRGPRDTQYF; DNA: TGCAGCGTTGAAGATACTCCCGACAGGGGGCCGAGAGATACGCAGTATTTT
V: TRBV27; D: TRBD2; size: NA; J: TRBJ2-5; CDR3: CASSLWGGRADETQYF; DNA: TGTGCCAGCAGTTTATGGGGCGGGAGGGCCGATGAGACCCAGTACTTC
V: TRBV6-5; D: TRBD1; size: NA; J: TRBJ2-5; CDR3: CASRDRGETQYF; DNA: TGTGCCAGCAGAGACAGGGGAGAGACCCAGTACTTC
V: TRBV7-2; D: TRBD1; size: NA; J: TRBJ2-1; CDR3: CASSFSPGTAYNEQFF; DNA: TGTGCCAGCAGCTTCTCCCCTGGGACAGCATACAATGAGCAGTTCTTC
V: TRBV27; D: TRBD1; size: few; J: TRBJ2-1; CDR3: CASSLSPQGQSFMEQFF; DNA: TGTGCCAGCAGTTTATCCCCTCAGGGACAGAGCTTCATGGAGCAGTTCTTC
V: TRBV3-1/TRBV3-2; D: NA; size: NA; J: TRBJ2-7; CDR3: CASSLGGGYEQYF; DNA: TGTGCCAGCAGCCTAGGGGGGGGCTACGAGCAGTACTTC
V: TRBV18; D: NA; size: NA; J: TRBJ2-7; CDR3: CASSPQTYEQYF; DNA: TGTGCCAGCTCACCACAGACTTACGAGCAGTACTTC
V: TRBV5-1; D: NA; size: NA; J: TRBJ2-5; CDR3: CASTMTQQETQYF; DNA: TGCGCCAGCACCATGACACAACAAGAGACCCAGTACTTC
V: TRBV7-9; D: TRBD1; size: NA; J: TRBJ1-6; CDR3: CASSQSTGTYNSPLHF; DNA: TGTGCCAGCAGCCAATCGACAGGGACTTATAATTCACCCCTCCACTTT
V: TRBV6-2/TRBV6-3; D: TRBD2; size: NA; J: TRBJ2-1; CDR3: CASSKAGGGNEQFF; DNA: TGTGCCAGCAGCAAAGCGGGGGGCGGCAATGAACAGTTCTTC
V: TRBV7-8; D: TRBD1; size: NA; J: TRBJ2-1; CDR3: CASSHRGSYNEQFF; DNA: TGTGCCAGCAGCCACAGGGGTTCCTACAATGAGCAGTTCTTC
V: TRBV5-6; D: TRBD1; size: NA; J: TRBJ2-3; CDR3: CASSWEDRVGDTQYF; DNA: TGTGCCAGCAGCTGGGAGGACAGGGTGGGGGATACGCAGTATTTT
V: TRBV2; D: NA; size: NA; J: TRBJ1-2; CDR3: CASRTGTYNYGYTF; DNA: TGTGCCAGCAGAACCGGGACATACAATTATGGCTACACCTTC
V: TRBV2; D: TRBD1; size: NA; J: TRBJ2-6; CDR3: CASSALFGTGPDGANVLTF; DNA: TGTGCCAGCAGTGCTTTATTCGGGACAGGGCCTGATGGGGCCAACGTCCTGACTTTC
V: TRBV19; D: TRBD2; size: NA; J: TRBJ2-1; CDR3: CASSAGLAGVQQFF; DNA: TGTGCCAGTAGTGCCGGACTAGCGGGAGTTCAACAGTTCTTC
V: TRBV6-5; D: TRBD1; size: NA; J: TRBJ1-1; CDR3: CATRLLRDSNTEAFF; DNA: TGTGCCACCCGCTTACTCCGGGACAGCAACACTGAAGCTTTCTTT
V: TRBV5-4; D: NA; size: NA; J: TRBJ1-4; CDR3: CASSLGIADEKLFF; DNA: TGTGCCAGCAGCTTGGGCATAGCGGATGAAAAACTGTTTTTT
V: TRBV29-1; D: NA; size: NA; J: TRBJ1-1; CDR3: CSVGGPEQGVAEAFF; DNA: TGCAGCGTTGGTGGCCCAGAACAGGGAGTGGCTGAAGCTTTCTTT
V: TRBV10-3; D: NA; size: few; J: TRBJ1-1; CDR3: CAISGEAPRNTEAFF; DNA: TGTGCCATCAGTGGGGAGGCCCCGAGGAACACTGAAGCTTTCTTT
V: TRBV7-2; D: TRBD1; size: NA; J: TRBJ1-2; CDR3: CASSLARDSHNYGYTF; DNA: TGTGCCAGCAGCTTAGCCCGGGACAGCCATAACTATGGCTACACCTTC
V: TRBV27; D: TRBD2; size: NA; J: TRBJ2-1; CDR3: CASRSPGLAGGNEQFF; DNA: TGTGCCAGCAGGAGCCCGGGACTAGCCGGCGGCAATGAGCAGTTCTTC
V: TRBV4-3; D: NA; size: NA; J: TRBJ1-4; CDR3: CASSQGVSAGEGEKLFF; DNA: TGCGCCAGCAGCCAAGGGGTGTCGGCGGGGGAGGGTGAAAAACTGTTTTTT
V: TRBV19; D: NA; size: NA; J: TRBJ2-1; CDR3: CASSWSARSSYNEQFF; DNA: TGTGCCAGTAGTTGGTCTGCGAGGAGCTCCTACAATGAGCAGTTCTTC
V: TRBV7-2; D: NA; size: NA; J: TRBJ2-7; CDR3: CASSLGSVVDEQYF; DNA: TGTGCCAGCAGCTTAGGAAGCGTGGTCGACGAGCAGTACTTC
V: TRBV7-2; D: TRBD1; size: NA; J: TRBJ2-3; CDR3: CASSLVTGGATDTQYF; DNA: TGTGCCAGCAGCTTAGTGACAGGGGGCGCCACAGATACGCAGTATTTT
V: TRBV7-9; D: NA; size: NA; J: TRBJ2-7; CDR3: CASSWQVYEQYF; DNA: TGTGCCAGCAGCTGGCAAGTTTACGAGCAGTACTTC
V: TRBV5-1; D: NA; size: once; J: TRBJ2-7; CDR3: CASSLGTAGEEQYF; DNA: TGCGCCAGCAGCTTAGGGACTGCCGGGGAAGAGCAGTACTTC
V: TRBV4-2; D: TRBD1; size: NA; J: TRBJ2-1; CDR3: CASSQDRGQAHNEQFF; DNA: TGTGCCAGCAGCCAAGATCGAGGACAGGCCCACAATGAGCAGTTCTTC
V: TRBV19; D: TRBD1; size: NA; J: TRBJ1-2; CDR3: CASSIGTGRRNYGYTF; DNA: TGTGCCAGTAGTATTGGGACAGGTCGTCGTAACTATGGCTACACCTTC
V: TRBV29-1; D: NA; size: NA; J: TRBJ2-7; CDR3: CSVEKGGGSYEQYF; DNA: TGCAGCGTTGAAAAGGGGGGGGGATCCTACGAGCAGTACTTC
V: TRBV29-1; D: TRBD1; size: NA; J: TRBJ1-4; CDR3: CSVLGDRGPNEKLFF; DNA: TGCAGCGTTCTTGGGGACAGGGGCCCGAATGAAAAACTGTTTTTT
V: TRBV30; D: TRBD1; size: NA; J: TRBJ1-4; CDR3: CAWSRGLAGGNEKLFF; DNA: TGTGCCTGGAGCCGTGGTTTGGCAGGGGGTAATGAAAAACTGTTTTTT
V: TRBV19; D: NA; size: NA; J: TRBJ1-4; CDR3: CASRGRANEKLFF; DNA: TGTGCCAGTAGGGGGAGGGCTAATGAAAAACTGTTTTTT
V: TRBV7-6; D: TRBD2; size: NA; J: TRBJ2-1; CDR3: CASSLLQIAGGTYNEQFF; DNA: TGTGCCAGCAGCCTACTTCAGATAGCGGGGGGGACCTACAATGAGCAGTTCTTC
V: TRBV13; D: TRBD2; size: NA; J: TRBJ2-1; CDR3: CASSFTGLATYNEQFF; DNA: TGTGCCAGCAGCTTTACTGGACTAGCTACCTACAATGAGCAGTTCTTC
V: TRBV7-8; D: NA; size: many; J: TRBJ1-1; CDR3: CASSFIEGGGTEAFF; DNA: TGTGCCAGCAGCTTTATCGAGGGTGGAGGAACTGAAGCTTTCTTT
V: TRBV9; D: TRBD1; size: NA; J: TRBJ1-2; CDR3: CASTPGQSDFYGYTF; DNA: TGTGCCAGTACCCCGGGACAGTCGGATTTTTATGGCTACACCTTC
V: TRBV11-2; D: NA; size: NA; J: TRBJ1-1; CDR3: CASSLWEVAFF; DNA: TGTGCCAGCAGCTTGTGGGAGGTGGCTTTCTTT